This T cell receptor (beta chain) was captured in a study of OX40 agonist ivuxolimab in advanced cancers. The length of the CDR3 is 13 residues. Deletions cut 4 bases from V and 1 base from J, with 7 bases between. The V gene's germline CDR1 is MDHEN and CDR2 SYDVKM. Generated by immunoSEQ multiplex PCR, the TCRdb table keeps only in-frame clones and is missing some. Of 25,000 to 30,000 clones listed, 70% to 90% were seen once; the top ten hold around a quarter. The clonotype was recovered from an adult with an advanced solid tumor such as melanoma, head and neck, liver or kidney cancer. This chain uses TRBV28 with TRBJ1-1, with a possible D match to TRBD1 (6 bases). The material was CD4+ or CD8+ T cells sorted from blood, obtained in a trial of the OX40 agonist ivuxolimab. Here the CDR3 reads CASSSGQNTEAFF. The CDR3 DNA reads as TGTGCCAGCAGTTCGGGACAGAACACTGAAGCTTTCTTT.